This passage covers 15 T cell receptor beta chains from one sample sequenced in a study of blood T cells in healthy people across ages. Primers used in a second PCR of roughly 6 to 11 cycles were a sample-barcoded 5' primer and a J-beta primer mix. From the 5' RACE reads, TCRdb called clonotypes with MiXCR, one entry per CDR3 protein. The table has around 990,000 distinct CDR3 sequences, roughly two fifths seen once. Material: blood. These receptors all stem from a man in his late teens or twenties in good health.

The chain links TRBV7-2 to TRBJ1-1; 7 bases match TRBD1. V lost 5 bases to trimming and J lost 1 base; unmatched junction nucleotides: 7. Per germline, CDR1 SGHTA and CDR2 FQGNSA. CDR3 length: 15 residues. The CDR3 sequence is CASSPRDSWNTEAFF. CDR3 in DNA: TGTGCCAGCAGCCCCCGGGACAGCTGGAACACTGAAGCTTTCTTT.

This chain's CDR3 is CASSPTYLLTTGELFF. The CDR3 DNA reads TGTGCCAGCAGCCCAACATACCTCCTGACCACCGGGGAGCTGTTTTTT. This sequence joins TRBV7-2 and TRBJ2-2; no firm D call. Germline assignment: CDR1 SGHTA and CDR2 FQGNSA. V was shortened by 5 bases and J by 4 bases, with 17 bases between the two germline ends. The CDR3 is 16 residues long.

The rearrangement links TRBV6-1 to TRBJ2-3; D assignment may be TRBD1 or TRBD2 (6 bases each). Germline V CDR1 and CDR2: MNHNS, SASEGT. The CDR3 covers 15 residues. Trimming took off 0 bases at V and 6 bases at J, with 13 bases between the two ends. The CDR3 reads CASSEARTGADTQYF. In nucleotides, the CDR3 is TGTGCCAGCAGTGAAGCGAGGACGGGGGCGGATACGCAGTATTTT.

This clonotype occurred a few times. V and J are TRBV7-2 and TRBJ1-5; D is unresolved. This CDR3 spans 15 amino acids. CDR1 and CDR2 from the germline V gene are SGHTA and FQGNSA. V dropped 1 base and J dropped 7 bases, with 14 bases sitting between them. CDR3 nucleotides: TGTGCCAGCAGCTTAGAATCAGATGGGCTCCAGCCCCAGCATTTT. It specifies CASSLESDGLQPQHF.

This clonotype was picked up one time. V gene TRBV7-6 combines with J gene TRBJ2-3; D is unclear. This CDR3 has 17 amino acids. CDR1 SGHVS and CDR2 FNYEAQ come from the germline V gene. V lost 1 base and J 0 bases, leaving 14 bases between the germline ends. The CDR3 here is CASSLGVGGPSTDTQYF. The CDR3 nucleotides are TGTGCCAGCAGCTTAGGAGTAGGTGGGCCTAGCACAGATACGCAGTATTTT.

This clonotype was counted a few times. The chain joins TRBV4-2 to TRBJ1-6; D not resolved. Trimming stripped 0 bases from V and 8 bases from J, with 8 bases between. The CDR3 is 14 residues long. The germline V gene encodes CDR1 LGHNA and CDR2 YNFKEQ. The CDR3 protein is CASSQDGGDSPLHF. CDR3 DNA: TGTGCCAGCAGCCAAGATGGAGGCGATTCACCCCTCCACTTT.

The rearrangement uses TRBV9 and TRBJ1-4; the D is unclear. This CDR3 region has 11 residues. V was clipped by 7 bases and J by 8 bases, with 9 bases between them. Germline assignment: CDR1 SGDLS and CDR2 YYNGEE. The CDR3: CASGEGEKLFF. The CDR3 nucleotides are TGTGCCAGCGGGGAGGGAGAAAAACTGTTTTTT.

In regard to this clonotype: A read error is possible here, since a much larger clone lies one base away. The gene calls are TRBV5-1 and TRBJ2-3; 8 positions agree with TRBD2. J was trimmed by 0 bases and V by 2 bases; bases with no gene match: 2. Looked up from germline, CDR1 is SGHRS and CDR2 is YFSETQ. The CDR3 length is 15 residues. The CDR3 DNA reads as TGCGCCAGCAGCTTTGTAGCGGGGAGCACAGATACGCAGTATTTT. The encoded protein is CASSFVAGSTDTQYF.

About this clonotype: At one end the junction does not follow the germline gene, possibly because of a read error. The chain recombines TRBV20-1 with TRBJ2-7, with TRBD1 matching 7 bases. Looked up from germline, CDR1 is DFQATT and CDR2 is SNEGSKA (reference sequence). The CDR3 spans 14 residues. CDR3 in amino acids: CSALSRGKSCEQYF. Written as DNA, the CDR3 is TGCAGTGCCCTTTCCAGGGGGAAGTCCTGCGAGCAGTACTTC.

There are many counts of this clonotype. The chain is built from TRBV7-2 and TRBJ2-3, with D possibly matching TRBD1 (5 bases). The CDR3 sequence is 15 residues long. The V gene's germline CDR1 is SGHTA and CDR2 FQGNSA. V was shortened by 3 bases and J by 3 bases, with 13 bases between the two germline ends. CDR3 region: CASSFQGAGTDTQYF. Written as DNA, the CDR3 is TGTGCCAGCAGCTTCCAAGGGGCAGGAACAGATACGCAGTATTTT.

This clonotype was counted many times. This rearrangement joins TRBV20-1 to TRBJ2-1; 14 bases map to TRBD2. J gave up 4 bases and V 6 bases, and 2 bases lay outside the gene matches. Germline V gene sequence: CDR1 DFQATT, CDR2 SNEGSKA (reference sequence). CDR3 size: 14 residues. The DNA of the CDR3 is TGCAGTGCCAGACTAGCGGGGGGGTACAATGAGCAGTTCTTC. Translated, it gives CSARLAGGYNEQFF.

The chain has TRBV20-1 and TRBJ2-3; 8 bases fit TRBD2. With 5 bases clipped from V and 4 bases from J, the junction kept 11 bases outside the gene matches. The CDR3 runs 15 residues. Germline V gene lookup returns CDR1 DFQATT and CDR2 SNEGSKA (reference sequence). The chain's CDR3 is CSAPHRGGLADTQYF. In nucleotides, the CDR3 is TGCAGTGCTCCCCATCGGGGGGGCCTAGCAGATACGCAGTATTTT.

This clonotype was counted only a few times. The chain employs TRBV10-3 and TRBJ1-4; a possible D gene is TRBD1 (5 bases). The germline V and J ends were trimmed by 3 bases and 14 bases, with 25 bases remaining between them. This CDR3 region has 16 residues. Germline-derived CDR1 and CDR2 are ENHRY and SYGVKD. CDR3 sequence reads: CAISESWDPRTERLFF. The CDR3 DNA sequence: TGTGCCATCAGTGAATCTTGGGACCCCCGAACCGAGAGGCTGTTTTTT.

To note about this clonotype: A much larger clone lies a single base off, so this may be a read error. The chain carries TRBV4-3 and TRBJ2-6; tentatively, D is TRBD1 (5 bases). Per germline, CDR1 LGHNA and CDR2 YSLEER. This CDR3 is 16 amino acids long. CDR3 in amino acids: CASSQEWGSGADVLTF. The CDR3 coding sequence is TGCGCCAGCAGCCAAGAATGGGGCTCTGGGGCCGACGTCCTGACTTTC.

The genes are TRBV5-1 and TRBJ2-1; the D gene is possibly TRBD1 (6 bases). Germline loops: CDR1 SGHRS, CDR2 YFSETQ. The CDR3 is made up of 17 amino acids. Deletions cut 0 bases from V and 8 bases from J, with 21 bases between. CDR3: CASSLVASRGSLHEQFF. For the CDR3, the DNA is TGCGCCAGCAGCTTGGTAGCTAGCAGGGGTTCTCTTCATGAGCAGTTCTTC. Combining the CDR3 with reference TRBV5-1 and TRBJ2-1 gives the whole variable domain KAGVTQTPRYLIKTRGQQVTLSCSPISGHRSVSWYQQTPGQGLQFLFEYFSETQRNKGNFPGRFSGRQFSNSRSEMNVSTLELGDSALYLCASSLVASRGSLHEQFFGPGTRLTVL.